These 27 T cell receptor beta chains originate from one sample sequenced in a study of blood T cell repertoires in COVID-19. Clones were read by immunoSEQ multiplex PCR, and TCRdb kept only the in-frame ones, dropping some. Of roughly 300,000 clones listed, 65% to 90% are singletons. The specimen sequenced was PBMCs or T cells enriched from blood (not recorded which). The receptors were gathered from a woman aged 40 to 49 with acute COVID-19.

This clone was counted only a few times. The V gene is TRBV5-4, the J gene TRBJ1-3; D is uncertain. The CDR3 length is 16 residues. In germline, CDR1 is SGHNT, CDR2 YYREEE (reference sequence). V lost 1 base, J lost 4 bases, and 15 bases lay in between. The CDR3 reads CASSLRGPRGGNTIYF. The CDR3 nucleotides are TGTGCCAGCAGCTTGAGAGGGCCTCGAGGGGGAAACACCATATATTTT.

V and J are TRBV28 and TRBJ1-2, with a tentative D call TRBD1 (6 bases). V was clipped by 6 bases and J by 5 bases, with 25 bases between them. The germline V gene has CDR1 MDHEN and CDR2 SYDVKM. The CDR3 consists of 17 residues. CDR3 region: CASSRGGQLSVFYGYTF. DNA of the CDR3: TGTGCCAGCAGCAGAGGAGGACAGCTCTCCGTATTTTATGGCTACACCTTC.

This chain joins TRBV27 and TRBJ1-1, with D perhaps TRBD1 (5 bases). CDR1 MNHEY and CDR2 SMNVEV come from the germline V gene (reference sequence). CDR3 length: 13 residues. Trimming stripped 10 bases from V and 1 base from J, with 13 bases between. This chain's CDR3 is CATATGSNTEAFF. As DNA, the CDR3 is TGTGCCACCGCTACAGGTTCGAACACTGAAGCTTTCTTT.

This chain connects TRBV7-8 to TRBJ1-1; 9 nucleotides agree with TRBD1. The J segment lost 1 base and the V segment lost 2 bases, leaving 5 bases of the junction unmatched. Germline V CDR1 and CDR2: SGHVS, FQNEAQ. The CDR3 is 16 residues long. The CDR3 DNA is TGTGCCAGCAGCTTAAGACAGGGGGTACAGAACACTGAAGCTTTCTTT. Translated: CASSLRQGVQNTEAFF.

V and J are TRBV5-8 and TRBJ1-1; D is possibly TRBD1 (6 bases). V gave up 0 bases and J gave up 6 bases, with 15 bases separating them. The CDR3 sequence is 15 residues long. CDR1 and CDR2 from the germline V gene are SGHTS and YDEGEE. The CDR3 DNA is TGTGCCAGCAGCTTGGAGGGATGGGGGGGCTCTGAAGCTTTCTTT. Translated, it gives CASSLEGWGGSEAFF.

This clone was picked up many times. In nucleotides, the CDR3 is TGTGCCAGCAGTTTATCCAGCGGGACTTTCCGGAATGAGCAGTTCTTC. Amino acids: CASSLSSGTFRNEQFF. V usage is TRBV27 and J usage is TRBJ2-1; TRBD2 agrees at 7 bases. The CDR3 runs 16 residues. With 0 bases clipped from V and 7 bases from J, the junction kept 9 bases outside the gene matches. From germline, CDR1 is MNHEY and CDR2 SMNVEV (reference sequence).

The chain carries TRBV7-9 and TRBJ1-3; D call uncertain. Germline V gene data show CDR1 as SEHNR and CDR2 as FQNEAQ (reference sequence). The CDR3 is 14 residues long. The V end was cut by 2 bases, the J end by 0 bases, with 5 bases between. The CDR3 reads CASSLPLSGNTIYF. The CDR3 nucleotides read TGTGCCAGCAGCTTACCCCTCTCTGGAAACACCATATATTTT.

This clone was counted once. The J gene is TRBJ1-2, the V gene TRBV2; tentatively, D is TRBD1 (5 bases). CDR1 SNHLY and CDR2 FYNNEI come from the germline V gene. V lost 4 bases to trimming and J lost 13 bases, with 25 bases between them. This CDR3 is 15 amino acids long. This CDR3 reads CASSVSPGWGSISTF. The CDR3 nucleotides read TGTGCCAGCAGTGTCTCGCCAGGGTGGGGTAGCATAAGCACCTTC.

The chain recombines TRBV6-5 with TRBJ1-1, with D perhaps TRBD1 (6 bases). CDR3 length equals 12 residues. Germline V gene sequence: CDR1 MNHEY, CDR2 SVGAGI. V lost 9 bases and J 8 bases, leaving 16 bases between the germline ends. CDR3 sequence (DNA): TGTGCCAGTAGCCGAGGGGGATTAGAAGCTTTCTTT. Translation: CASSRGGLEAFF.

The V and J genes are TRBV9 and TRBJ1-4, with TRBD1 identical over 9 bases. Per germline, CDR1 SGDLS and CDR2 YYNGEE. V dropped 3 bases and J dropped 8; count of bases not matched to a gene: 5. This CDR3 has 14 residues. This chain's CDR3 is CASSEGQGEEKLFF. CDR3 sequence (DNA): TGTGCCAGCAGCGAGGGACAGGGTGAGGAAAAACTGTTTTTT.

The CDR3 DNA sequence: TGCAGCGTTGTTACCGGGAACACTGAAGCTTTCTTT. Translating it yields CSVVTGNTEAFF. The J gene is TRBJ1-1, the V gene TRBV29-1; D is undetermined. Germline V gene lookup returns CDR1 SQVTM and CDR2 ANQGSEA. This CDR3 is 12 amino acids long. V was cut by 4 bases and J by 1 base, with 7 bases left in between.

This chain uses TRBV5-1 with TRBJ1-4; D is possibly TRBD1 (5 bases). Germline V gene lookup returns CDR1 SGHRS and CDR2 YFSETQ. Between the trimmed V and J ends, which lost 5 bases and 7 bases, there was a span of 12 bases. CDR3 length: 13 residues. CDR3 DNA sequence: TGCGCCAGCAGTCCAGGGATGGGTGAAAAACTGTTTTTT. It encodes CASSPGMGEKLFF.

In its sample, this clone was seen once. The genes are TRBV2 and TRBJ2-5; D gene uncertain. V lost 4 bases, J lost 2 bases, and 8 bases lay in between. The CDR3 extends over 13 amino acids. Germline-derived CDR1 and CDR2 are SNHLY and FYNNEI. The CDR3 is CASSVDLQETQYF. CDR3 DNA sequence: TGTGCCAGCAGTGTCGACTTGCAAGAGACCCAGTACTTC.

The rearrangement uses TRBV27 and TRBJ2-5, with TRBD2 identical over 11 bases. The CDR3 loop spans 14 amino acids. Germline assignment: CDR1 MNHEY and CDR2 SMNVEV (reference sequence). The junction had 2 bases not matched to a gene; V was cut back by 3 bases and J by 5 bases. The CDR3 here is CASSFLAGGETQYF. The CDR3 coding sequence is TGTGCCAGCAGTTTTCTAGCGGGAGGTGAGACCCAGTACTTC.

The chain couples TRBV11-2 to TRBJ1-1; 10 positions match TRBD1. Looked up from germline, CDR1 is SGHAT and CDR2 is FQNNGV. This CDR3 has 18 residues. Germline trimming cut 1 base from V and 5 bases from J; bases unmatched to any gene: 13. The CDR3 spells CASSLGSGTGVSGTEAFF. CDR3 nucleotide sequence: TGTGCCAGCAGCTTAGGAAGTGGGACAGGGGTTAGCGGGACTGAAGCTTTCTTT. The variable domain in full, with the rest retrieved from reference TRBV11-2 and TRBJ1-1, is EAGVAQSPRYKIIEKRQSVAFWCNPISGHATLYWYQQILGQGPKLLIQFQNNGVVDDSQLPKDRFSAERLKGVDSTLKIQPAKLEDSAVYLCASSLGSGTGVSGTEAFFGQGTRLTVV.

The table lists this clone with a few counts. The V and J genes are TRBV6-6 and TRBJ2-5; D is unclear. The CDR3 has 13 amino acids. The germline gives CDR1 MNHNY, CDR2 SVGAGI (reference sequence). Trimming cost V 0 bases and J 5 bases, with 7 bases left between them. The CDR3 loop is CASSYSWSETQYF. DNA for the CDR3: TGTGCCAGCAGTTACTCGTGGAGTGAGACCCAGTACTTC.

The chain recombines TRBV5-1 with TRBJ2-2, with D possibly matching TRBD2 (5 bases). V was pared by 1 base and J by 7 bases, with 11 bases between. The CDR3 is made up of 14 amino acids. Germline CDR1 is SGHRS and CDR2 is YFSETQ. CDR3 sequence: CASSLRGQDGELFF. The CDR3, as DNA: TGCGCCAGCAGCTTGCGGGGTCAGGACGGGGAGCTGTTTTTT.

The rearrangement links TRBV4-3 to TRBJ2-4, with 11 positions matching TRBD2. The germline V gene has CDR1 LGHNA and CDR2 YSLEER. With 3 bases clipped from V and 3 bases from J, the junction kept 10 bases outside the gene matches. The CDR3 consists of 18 residues. The CDR3 sequence: CASSQTSGNDLGKNIQYF. The DNA for the CDR3 is TGCGCCAGCAGCCAGACTAGCGGGAATGACTTGGGCAAAAACATTCAGTACTTC.

The chain is built from TRBV15 and TRBJ2-7; 7 bases line up with TRBD2. Germline-derived CDR1 and CDR2 are LNHNV and YYDKDF (reference sequence). V lost 6 bases to trimming and J lost 0 bases; unmatched junction nucleotides: 2. This CDR3 contains 13 residues. CDR3 nucleotides: TGTGCCACCAGTAGGACTAGCTCCTACGAGCAGTACTTC. It translates to CATSRTSSYEQYF.

V and J are TRBV3-1 (or the pseudogene TRBV3-2) and TRBJ2-3; no definite D call. The CDR3 covers 16 residues. From germline, CDR1 is LGHDT and CDR2 YNNKEL (reference sequence). The V gene lost 1 base and the J gene lost 0 bases, with 11 bases spanning the gap. The CDR3 reads CASSQVETSSTDTQYF. The CDR3 DNA sequence: TGTGCCAGCAGCCAAGTGGAGACCTCTAGCACAGATACGCAGTATTTT.

The rearrangement uses TRBV4-3 and TRBJ2-3; TRBD2 matches 10 bases. Germline V gives CDR1 LGHNA, CDR2 YSLEER. V lost 2 bases and J lost 5; bases outside the gene matches: 7. CDR3 size: 16 residues. CDR3 protein: CASSQRAGGQIDTQYF. CDR3 in DNA: TGCGCCAGCAGCCAACGAGCGGGGGGGCAAATAGATACGCAGTATTTT.

For the CDR3, the DNA is TGTGCCATCAGTGAGTCGAGGGGACACATTTACTATGGCTACACCTTC. Translating it yields CAISESRGHIYYGYTF. The chain recombines TRBV10-3 with TRBJ1-2; possibly TRBD1 for D (6 bases). Deletions cut 0 bases from V and 3 bases from J, with 14 bases between. The V gene's germline CDR1 is ENHRY and CDR2 SYGVKD. The CDR3 has 16 residues.

The chain uses TRBV28 and TRBJ1-5; TRBD1 matches 8 bases. There are 15 residues in the CDR3. CDR1 and CDR2 (germline): MDHEN, SYDVKM. V gave up 4 bases and J gave up 3 bases; unmatched junction bases: 5. CDR3 coding DNA: TGTGCCAGCAGTTCCCTGGACAGGGACAATCAGCCCCAGCATTTT. Its protein is CASSSLDRDNQPQHF.

V and J are TRBV5-6 and TRBJ1-5, with TRBD1 matching 8 bases. CDR1 SGHDT and CDR2 YYEEEE come from the germline V gene. With V trimmed by 3 bases and J by 5 bases, 7 bases remained unmatched. This CDR3 spans 15 amino acids. Here the CDR3 reads CASSSARDRHQPQHF. The CDR3 DNA reads as TGTGCCAGCAGCTCTGCTAGGGACAGGCATCAGCCCCAGCATTTT.

This chain uses TRBV6-5 with TRBJ2-7, with TRBD2 as a possible D gene (5 bases). Germline CDR1 is MNHEY and CDR2 is SVGAGI. Trimming removed 3 bases at V and 3 bases at J, with 12 bases between. This CDR3 region has 14 residues. The CDR3 bases are TGTGCCAGCAGTTATAAGGAGGACGGCTACGAGCAGTACTTC. This gives the protein CASSYKEDGYEQYF.

The chain has TRBV15 and TRBJ1-2, with TRBD1 matching 7 bases. The CDR3 runs to 16 residues. The germline gives CDR1 LNHNV, CDR2 YYDKDF (reference sequence). V lost 0 bases to trimming and J lost 1 base; unmatched junction nucleotides: 5. This CDR3 is CATSRDQQGLNYGYTF. The CDR3 DNA is TGTGCCACCAGCAGAGATCAACAGGGGCTTAACTATGGCTACACCTTC.

This rearrangement joins TRBV19 to TRBJ1-3, with D perhaps matching TRBD1 (5 bases). The CDR3 is made up of 11 amino acids. V was cut by 10 bases and J by 7 bases, with 11 bases left in between. Per the germline V gene, CDR1 is LNHDA and CDR2 is SQIVND (reference sequence). The CDR3 DNA reads as TGTGCCACCCACTCAGGGAACACCATATATTTT. This sequence encodes CATHSGNTIYF.